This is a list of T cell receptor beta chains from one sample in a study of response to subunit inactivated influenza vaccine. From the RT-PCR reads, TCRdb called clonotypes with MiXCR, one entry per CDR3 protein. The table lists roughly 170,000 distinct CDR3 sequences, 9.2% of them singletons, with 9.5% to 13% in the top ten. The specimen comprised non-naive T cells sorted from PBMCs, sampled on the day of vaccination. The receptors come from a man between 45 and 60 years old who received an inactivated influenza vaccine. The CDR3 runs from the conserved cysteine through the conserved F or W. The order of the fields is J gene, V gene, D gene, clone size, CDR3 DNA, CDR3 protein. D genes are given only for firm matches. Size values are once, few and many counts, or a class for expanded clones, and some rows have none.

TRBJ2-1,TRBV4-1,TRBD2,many,TGCGCCAGCAGCCAAGAAACTAGCGGGTACAATGAGCAGTTCTTC,CASSQETSGYNEQFF
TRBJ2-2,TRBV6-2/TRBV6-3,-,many,TGTGCCAGCAGCAAGGAGGGTACGGGCACCGGGGAGCTGTTTTTT,CASSKEGTGTGELFF
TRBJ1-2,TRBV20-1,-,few,TGCAGTGCTCCAGACCAGTATGGCTACACCTTC,CSAPDQYGYTF
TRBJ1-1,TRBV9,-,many,TGTGCCAGCAGCTGGCAGACGAACACTGAAGCTTTCTTT,CASSWQTNTEAFF
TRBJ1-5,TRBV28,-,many,TGTGCCAGCAGTTCCCCGGGGGCAGGAGCCGGGTTCCAGCATTTT,CASSSPGAGAGFQHF
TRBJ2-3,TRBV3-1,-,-,TGTGCCAGCAGTCGCGGGACACCCAGAACAGATACGCAGTATTTT,CASSRGTPRTDTQYF
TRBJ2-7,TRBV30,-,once,TGTGCCTGGAGTGGTGGCTCTAGCTCCTACAATGAGCAGTACTTC,CAWSGGSSSYNEQYF
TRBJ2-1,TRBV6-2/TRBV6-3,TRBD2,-,TGTGCCAGCAGTTACCTAGCGGGAGCCAATGAGCAGTTCTTC,CASSYLAGANEQFF
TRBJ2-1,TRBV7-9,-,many,TGTGCCAGCAGCTATAGCCGTGGCTCCTACAATGAGCAGTTCTTC,CASSYSRGSYNEQFF
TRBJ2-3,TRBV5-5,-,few,TGTGCCAGCAGCTTGGAGGGGAGCACAGATACGCAGTATTTT,CASSLEGSTDTQYF
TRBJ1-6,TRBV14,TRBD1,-,TGTGCCAGCAGCCAGGGACAGCGCTATAATTCACCCCTCCACTTT,CASSQGQRYNSPLHF
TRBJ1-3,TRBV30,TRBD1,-,TGTGCCTGGAGTGGGCAGACAGGGGTGAGAGGAAACACCATATATTTT,CAWSGQTGVRGNTIYF
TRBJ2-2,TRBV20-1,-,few,TGCAGTGCTTCCCGCCCTACAGGGACCGGGGAGCTGTTTTTT,CSASRPTGTGELFF
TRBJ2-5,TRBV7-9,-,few,TGTGCCAGCAGCTTAATTGGCGCGAGCCAAGAGACCCAGTACTTC,CASSLIGASQETQYF
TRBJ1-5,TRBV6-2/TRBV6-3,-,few,TGTGCCAGCAGTCCCCCGGGGCCCCAGCATTTT,CASSPPGPQHF
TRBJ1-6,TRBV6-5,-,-,TGTGCCAGCAGTTACTCTCAGGCCTCTAATTCACCCCTCCACTTT,CASSYSQASNSPLHF
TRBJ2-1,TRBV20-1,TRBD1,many,TGCAGTGCTAGAACAGGGGGTGGTGAGCAGTTCTTC,CSARTGGGEQFF
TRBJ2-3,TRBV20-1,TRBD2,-,TGCAGTGCTAGTTCTAGCGGGACGGGGGGCACAGATACGCAGTATTTT,CSASSSGTGGTDTQYF
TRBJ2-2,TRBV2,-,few,TGTGCCAGCGGCGGAGGAAAAAAATCCACCGGGGAGCTGTTTTTT,CASGGGKKSTGELFF
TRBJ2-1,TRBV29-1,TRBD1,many,TGCAGCGTCGGGGACAGGAGGAACAATGAGCAGTTCTTC,CSVGDRRNNEQFF
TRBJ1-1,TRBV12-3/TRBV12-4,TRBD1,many,TGTGCCAGCAATCTTAAAGTGAGGGACAGGGGACCTCTCGCTGAAGCTTTCTTT,CASNLKVRDRGPLAEAFF
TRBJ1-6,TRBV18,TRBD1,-,TGTGCCAGCTCACCAGCGGGACAGAATTCTAATTCACCCCTCCACTTT,CASSPAGQNSNSPLHF
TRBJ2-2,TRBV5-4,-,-,TGTGCCAGCACCCGGATGAACACCGGGGAGCTGTTTTTT,CASTRMNTGELFF
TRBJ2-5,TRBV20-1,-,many,TGCAGTGCCCCTCTCAGCGGAGGAGAGACCCAGTACTTC,CSAPLSGGETQYF
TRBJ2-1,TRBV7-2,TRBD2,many,TGTGCCAGCAGCCCCTGGGGACTAGCGGTTAATGAGCAGTTCTTC,CASSPWGLAVNEQFF
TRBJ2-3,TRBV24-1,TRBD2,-,TGTGCCACCAGTGACCCCGGGACTAGCGAAATGGATACGCAGTATTTT,CATSDPGTSEMDTQYF
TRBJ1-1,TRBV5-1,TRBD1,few,TGCGCCAGCAGCTTGGAGGGGGCGCCGACTGAAGCTTTCTTT,CASSLEGAPTEAFF
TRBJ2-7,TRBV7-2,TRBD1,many,TGTGCCAGCAGCGCAGGGACAGCTCGCGAGCAGTACTTC,CASSAGTAREQYF
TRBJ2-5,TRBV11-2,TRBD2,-,TGTGCCAGCAGCTTAGGACTAGCGGGGGGGCGCTGGGAGACCCAGTACTTC,CASSLGLAGGRWETQYF
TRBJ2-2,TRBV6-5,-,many,TGTGCCAGCAGTTCCCTACGGAACACCGGGGAGCTGTTTTTT,CASSSLRNTGELFF
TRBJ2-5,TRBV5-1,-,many,TGCGCCAGCAGCTTTGGCAGGGAAGGAGAGACCCAGTACTTC,CASSFGREGETQYF
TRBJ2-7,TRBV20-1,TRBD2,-,TGCAGTGCTAGGGTCCCTGGGGCGGGGGACGAGCAGTACTTC,CSARVPGAGDEQYF
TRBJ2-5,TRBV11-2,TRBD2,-,TGTGCCAGCAGCTTAGGGGATCTGGCGGGGGGCCTTCTGGAGACCCAGTACTTC,CASSLGDLAGGLLETQYF
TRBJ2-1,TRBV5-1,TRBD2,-,TGCGCCAGCAGCTTGATGAGCGGGAGGAGCTACAATGAGCAGTTCTTC,CASSLMSGRSYNEQFF
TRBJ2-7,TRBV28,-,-,TGTGCCAGCAGGGTCAGCAGGGTTTCCTACGAGCAGTACTTC,CASRVSRVSYEQYF
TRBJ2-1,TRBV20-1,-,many,TGCAGTGCCACAAGTTACAATGAGCAGTTCTTC,CSATSYNEQFF
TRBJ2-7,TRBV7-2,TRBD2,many,TGTGCCAGCAGCTTGCTTCCGGCGGGGGGCTGGACCTACGAGCAGTACTTC,CASSLLPAGGWTYEQYF
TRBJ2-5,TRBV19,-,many,TGTGCCAGTAGTATCAACCCACAGGCCGGGGAGACCCAGTACTTC,CASSINPQAGETQYF
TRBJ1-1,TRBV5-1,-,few,TGCGCCAGCAGCTTGAGGGCCACAGCAGACGAAGCTTTCTTT,CASSLRATADEAFF
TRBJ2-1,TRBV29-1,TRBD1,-,TGCAGCGTTGCAGAACCGAGACAGGGTGGATACAATGAGCAGTTCTTC,CSVAEPRQGGYNEQFF
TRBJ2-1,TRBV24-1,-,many,TGTGCCACCAGTGATTCGTCCGGGACCATAAACGAGGATGAGCAGTTCTTC,CATSDSSGTINEDEQFF
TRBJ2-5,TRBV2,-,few,TGTGCCAGCAGTCCGACACGAGAGACCCAGTACTTC,CASSPTRETQYF
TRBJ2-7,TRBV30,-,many,TGTGCCTGGGCCGGGACAATGGGATCCTACGAGCAGTACTTC,CAWAGTMGSYEQYF
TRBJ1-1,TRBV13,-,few,TGTGCCAGCAGCTATCGGAGGGAAGCTTTCTTT,CASSYRREAFF
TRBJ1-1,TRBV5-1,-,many,TGCGCCAGCTCCCCGGGGGGGGGGAACACTGAAGCTTTCTTT,CASSPGGGNTEAFF
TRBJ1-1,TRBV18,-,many,TGTGCCAGCTCACCAGTTCAGGGGATTCTTACTGAAGCTTTCTTT,CASSPVQGILTEAFF
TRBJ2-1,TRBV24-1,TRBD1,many,TGTGCCACCAGTGACAATGACAGGGCCCTGAGCTCCTACAATGAGCAGTTCTTC,CATSDNDRALSSYNEQFF